This T cell receptor beta chain was obtained from a study of blood T cell repertoires in COVID-19. CDR3 size: 14 residues. Trimming took 7 bases from V and 7 from J, leaving 20 bases between them. Germline V lookup: CDR1 LNHDA, CDR2 SQIVND (reference sequence). The repertoire was sequenced with immunoSEQ multiplex PCR; TCRdb's copy has only in-frame clones and lacks some. The repertoire holds some 100,000 clones, with 80% to 90% as singletons. The specimen sequenced was peripheral blood. The chain couples TRBV19 to TRBJ2-7, with D possibly being TRBD2 (5 bases). The TCR comes from a man aged 70-80 years who had recovered from COVID-19. This chain's CDR3 is CASKKDPSRGEQYF. CDR3 sequence (DNA): TGTGCCAGTAAGAAGGACCCCTCAAGAGGGGAGCAGTACTTC.